This TCR beta chain was documented in a study of blood T cell repertoires in COVID-19. Using immunoSEQ multiplex PCR, the repertoire was profiled, and TCRdb retains in-frame clones only, with some absent. The sample holds some 130,000 clones, around 89% seen once. Germline-derived CDR1 and CDR2 are SEHNR and FQNEAQ (reference sequence). Trimming removed 5 bases from V and 3 bases from J; junction bases left unmatched: 13. The CDR3 length is 17 residues. The J gene is TRBJ1-5, the V gene TRBV7-9; 7 positions agree with TRBD1. Specimen: peripheral blood. The source is a man between 60 and 75 years old with COVID-19, enrolled during active disease. CDR3 residues: CASSMNSDRAHNQPQHF. Written as DNA, the CDR3 is TGTGCCAGCAGCATGAATTCCGACAGGGCCCACAATCAGCCCCAGCATTTT.